Listed here are 2 T cell receptor beta chains from one sample, sequenced in a study of identical twins. In TCRdb, the 5' RACE reads were re-called with MiXCR into one record per CDR3 protein. This table holds some 1,700,000 distinct CDR3 sequences, about 32% found once. Sequencing was done on a sample of cord blood. All receptors come from a newborn girl in good health.

Only one count was recorded for this clonotype. The V gene is TRBV28, the J gene TRBJ1-1; no definite D call. CDR1 is MDHEN and CDR2 is SYDVKM in the germline V gene. The CDR3 covers 13 residues. V was shortened by 4 bases and J by 5 bases, with 11 bases between the two germline ends. This CDR3 reads CASSWRSLTEAFF. The CDR3 coding sequence is TGTGCCAGCAGTTGGAGGAGTCTAACTGAAGCTTTCTTT.

V is TRBV21-1 and J is TRBJ1-4; the tabulated D call, TRBD1, remains unverified against the DNA. TRBV21-1 is described as a pseudogene. CDR3 length equals 14 residues. The CDR3 DNA is TGTGCCAACAGACAGGGAGGGGGCTTGGAAAAACTGTTTTTT. Its translation: CANRQGGGLEKLFF.